The 18 T cell receptor beta chains below all came from one sample that was sequenced in a study of CD8 T cells in ankylosing spondylitis. TCRdb recomputed calls from the 5' RACE reads with MiXCR, one row per CDR3 protein. The table has fewer than 750,000 distinct CDR3 sequences, 15% to 20% seen once. Their antigen targets remain unknown. Overall study findings and caveats: Ankylosing spondylitis blood seemed to carry a telltale TCR beta motif made of seven or eight highly homologous variants.

Source material: blood, either unsorted or a sorted T cell fraction (not recorded which). Receptor source: a male donor with ankylosing spondylitis.

The DNA for the CDR3 is TGCGCCAGCAGCTTGGATTCCGGACAGGTCTGGGGCTACACCTTC. This gives the protein CASSLDSGQVWGYTF. This chain connects TRBV5-1 to TRBJ1-2; TRBD1 aligns across 7 bases. Germline V gives CDR1 SGHRS, CDR2 YFSETQ. The CDR3 consists of 15 residues. V was pared by 0 bases and J by 8 bases, with 10 bases of the junction left unmatched. Drawing the rest from reference TRBV5-1 and TRBJ1-2, the complete variable domain is KAGVTQTPRYLIKTRGQQVTLSCSPISGHRSVSWYQQTPGQGLQFLFEYFSETQRNKGNFPGRFSGRQFSNSRSEMNVSTLELGDSALYLCASSLDSGQVWGYTFGSGTRLTVV.

This clonotype came up a few times. The chain recombines TRBV20-1 with TRBJ2-5; D call uncertain. Between the trimmed V and J ends, which lost 5 bases and 1 base, there was a span of 8 bases. Per the germline V gene, CDR1 is DFQATT and CDR2 is SNEGSKA (reference sequence). The CDR3 is 12 residues long. The CDR3 coding sequence is TGCAGTGCTCTGGGGATCCAAGAGACCCAGTACTTC. Translating it yields CSALGIQETQYF.

This clonotype has a handful of counts. The gene calls are TRBV27 and TRBJ1-1, with D possibly matching TRBD1 (6 bases). Trimming shortened V by 5 bases and J by 8 bases, and 15 bases separated the two germline ends. CDR1 is MNHEY, CDR2 SMNVEV, per germline (reference sequence). CDR3 size: 13 residues. For the CDR3, the DNA is TGTGCCAGCAGTAGGATCAGCGGACAGGAAGCTTTCTTT. Its protein is CASSRISGQEAFF.

The gene calls are TRBV28 and TRBJ2-1; D gene uncertain. Deletions cut 3 bases from V and 8 bases from J, with 14 bases between. Germline V gene data show CDR1 as MDHEN and CDR2 as SYDVKM. This CDR3 is built from 14 residues. The CDR3 loop is CASSLQNSAHEQFF. Written as DNA, the CDR3 is TGTGCCAGCAGTTTGCAGAACTCCGCACATGAGCAGTTCTTC.

This chain links TRBV30 with TRBJ2-7; no firm D call. V was trimmed by 0 bases and J by 2 bases, leaving 8 bases between them. CDR1 and CDR2 (germline): GTSNPN, SVGIG (reference sequence). The CDR3 length is 13 residues. CDR3 residues: CAWSVMQAYEQYF. The CDR3 DNA is TGTGCCTGGAGTGTAATGCAGGCCTACGAGCAGTACTTC. Full variable domain (missing parts from reference TRBV30 and TRBJ2-7): SQTIHQWPATLVQPVGSPLSLECTVEGTSNPNLYWYRQAAGRGLQLLFYSVGIGQISSEVPQNLSASRPQDRQFILSSKKLLLSDSGFYLCAWSVMQAYEQYFGPGTRLTVT.

The chain carries TRBV27 and TRBJ2-1; perhaps TRBD2 as D (5 bases). The V gene's germline CDR1 is MNHEY and CDR2 SMNVEV (reference sequence). V lost 10 bases and J lost 4, with 17 bases in between. CDR3 length: 14 residues. In nucleotides, the CDR3 is TGTGCCACATCCCTAGAGTCGGGGTACAATGAGCAGTTCTTC. Protein sequence: CATSLESGYNEQFF.

The J gene is TRBJ2-5, the V gene TRBV2, with 9 bases lining up with TRBD1. Germline lookup yields CDR1 SNHLY and CDR2 FYNNEI. The CDR3 spans 15 residues. The V and J ends lost 6 bases and 5 bases, in that order; junction bases with no gene match: 10. The CDR3 protein is CASSSLDRGYETQYF. CDR3 sequence (DNA): TGTGCCAGCAGCTCCTTGGACAGGGGTTACGAGACCCAGTACTTC.

A few counts support this clonotype. The rearrangement uses TRBV29-1 and TRBJ2-3; no firm D call. CDR1 and CDR2 from the germline V gene are SQVTM and ANQGSEA. This CDR3 region has 14 residues. The CDR3 region is CAIPSGWSTDTQYF. CDR3 in DNA: TGCGCCATACCGTCCGGGTGGAGCACAGATACGCAGTATTTT.

The chain uses TRBV28 and TRBJ2-2; 10 nucleotides match TRBD2. CDR1 and CDR2 from the germline V gene are MDHEN and SYDVKM. V lost 6 bases to trimming and J lost 6 bases; unmatched junction nucleotides: 7. CDR3 size: 15 residues. As DNA, the CDR3 is TGTGCCAGCAGCCCCCCGACTAGCGGGTCCGGGGAGCTGTTTTTT. Translated: CASSPPTSGSGELFF.

This clonotype was seen more than once but under ten times. The V and J genes are TRBV11-2 and TRBJ2-5; 10 positions match TRBD2. Germline loops: CDR1 SGHAT, CDR2 FQNNGV. The CDR3 consists of 16 residues. V shed 2 bases, J shed 2 bases, and the junction held 5 bases outside the gene matches. The CDR3 nucleotides read TGTGCCAGCAGCTTAAGACTAGCGGGTACTCAAGAGACCCAGTACTTC. As protein: CASSLRLAGTQETQYF.

This clonotype was seen more than once but under ten times. V and J are TRBV14 and TRBJ2-6; perhaps D is TRBD1 or TRBD2 (6 bases each). V was cut by 1 base and J by 3 bases, with 10 bases left in between. The germline gives CDR1 SGHDN, CDR2 FVKESK. The CDR3 runs to 16 residues. The CDR3 bases are TGTGCCAGCAGCCAAGTGGGGGGCTATGGGGCCAACGTCCTGACTTTC. It is translated as CASSQVGGYGANVLTF.

This clonotype was detected a few times. The V call is TRBV29-1, the J call TRBJ1-1, with D tentatively TRBD1 (5 bases). In germline, CDR1 is SQVTM, CDR2 ANQGSEA. V shed 7 bases and J shed 7 bases, with 13 bases lying between them. This CDR3 spans 11 amino acids. Here the CDR3 DNA reads TGCAGCGCTATGAGAGGGGTTGAAGCTTTCTTT. Protein sequence: CSAMRGVEAFF.

For the CDR3, the DNA is TGTGCCAGCAGCCCCGGGACTATGCCTTTAGTAGAGACCCAGTACTTC. Residues: CASSPGTMPLVETQYF. The rearrangement joins TRBV14 to TRBJ2-5; 7 nucleotides match TRBD2. J was trimmed by 4 bases and V by 4 bases; bases with no gene match: 12. The CDR3 spans 16 residues. In germline, CDR1 is SGHDN, CDR2 FVKESK. The variable domain in full, completed from reference TRBV14 and TRBJ2-5, reads EAGVTQFPSHSVIEKGQTVTLRCDPISGHDNLYWYRRVMGKEIKFLLHFVKESKQDESGMPNNRFLAERTGGTYSTLKVQPAELEDSGVYFCASSPGTMPLVETQYFGPGTRLLVL.

This clonotype was found many times. The chain couples TRBV29-1 to TRBJ2-1; the D call may be TRBD1 or TRBD2 (5 bases each). The V and J ends lost 1 base and 5 bases respectively, with 12 bases between them. Germline lookup yields CDR1 SQVTM and CDR2 ANQGSEA. The CDR3 has 14 amino acids. The CDR3 DNA sequence: TGCAGCGTTGAAGGAGGGGTGCCGAACAATGAGCAGTTCTTC. This encodes CSVEGGVPNNEQFF.

In this sample, this clonotype turned up a few times. V gene TRBV29-1 combines with J gene TRBJ2-2; D not certain. The V end was cut by 4 bases, the J end by 5 bases, with 17 bases between. CDR1 is SQVTM and CDR2 is ANQGSEA in the germline V gene. CDR3 length: 15 residues. The CDR3 is CSVASDRVSTGELFF. The CDR3 DNA reads TGCAGCGTTGCCTCGGATAGGGTCTCAACCGGGGAGCTGTTTTTT.

The chain has TRBV20-1 and TRBJ1-5; D unresolved. The V and J ends lost 0 bases and 5 bases respectively, with 17 bases between them. This CDR3 has 16 residues. Germline-derived CDR1 and CDR2 are DFQATT and SNEGSKA (reference sequence). CDR3 sequence (DNA): TGCAGTGCTAGAGACCAACCCCGGACGGAAGATCAGCCCCAGCATTTT. This gives the protein CSARDQPRTEDQPQHF.

This chain uses TRBV18 with TRBJ2-6; D uncertain. The CDR3 length is 15 residues. Germline values: CDR1 KGHSH, CDR2 LQKENI. Trimming removed 0 bases from V and 6 bases from J, with 9 bases in between. This CDR3 reads CASSPPAMEANVLTF. Written as DNA, the CDR3 is TGTGCCAGCTCACCACCGGCTATGGAGGCCAACGTCCTGACTTTC.

This sequence joins TRBV20-1 and TRBJ2-1; TRBD2 matches 11 bases. V gave up 0 bases and J gave up 1 base; unmatched junction bases: 11. Germline CDR1 is DFQATT and CDR2 is SNEGSKA (reference sequence). This CDR3 comprises 19 residues. CDR3 bases: TGCAGTGCTAGAGAGATACCCGGACTAGCGGGCATGTCCTACAATGAGCAGTTCTTC. This encodes CSAREIPGLAGMSYNEQFF.